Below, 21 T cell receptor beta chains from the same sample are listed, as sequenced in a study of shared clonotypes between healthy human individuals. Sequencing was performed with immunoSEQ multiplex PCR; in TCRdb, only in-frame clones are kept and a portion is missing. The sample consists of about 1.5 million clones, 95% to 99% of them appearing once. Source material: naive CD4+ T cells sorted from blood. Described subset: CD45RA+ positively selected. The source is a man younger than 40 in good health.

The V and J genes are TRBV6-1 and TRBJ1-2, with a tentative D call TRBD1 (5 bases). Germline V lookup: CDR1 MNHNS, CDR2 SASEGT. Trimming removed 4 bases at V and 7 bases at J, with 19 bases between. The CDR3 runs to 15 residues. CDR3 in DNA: TGTGCCAGCAGTGGTCGACAGAGTGTATCCACTGGCTACACCTTC. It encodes CASSGRQSVSTGYTF.

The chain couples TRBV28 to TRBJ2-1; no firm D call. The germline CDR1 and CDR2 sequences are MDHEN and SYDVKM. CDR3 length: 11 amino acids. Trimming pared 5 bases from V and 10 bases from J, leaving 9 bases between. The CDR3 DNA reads TGTGCCAGCAGTCCGACCCTGGAGCAGTTCTTC. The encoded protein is CASSPTLEQFF.

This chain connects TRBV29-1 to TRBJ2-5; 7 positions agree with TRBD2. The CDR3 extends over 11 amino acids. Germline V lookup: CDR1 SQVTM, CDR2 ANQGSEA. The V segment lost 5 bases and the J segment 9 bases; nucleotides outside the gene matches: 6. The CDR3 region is CSVSTSAAQYF. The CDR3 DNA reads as TGCAGCGTTTCCACTAGCGCGGCCCAGTACTTC.

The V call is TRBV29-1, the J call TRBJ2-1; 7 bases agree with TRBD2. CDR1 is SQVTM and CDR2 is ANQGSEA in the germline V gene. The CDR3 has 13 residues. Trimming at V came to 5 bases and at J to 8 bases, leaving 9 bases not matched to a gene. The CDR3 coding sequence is TGCAGCGTTCAAATGGGACTATCTCATGAGCAGTTCTTC. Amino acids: CSVQMGLSHEQFF.

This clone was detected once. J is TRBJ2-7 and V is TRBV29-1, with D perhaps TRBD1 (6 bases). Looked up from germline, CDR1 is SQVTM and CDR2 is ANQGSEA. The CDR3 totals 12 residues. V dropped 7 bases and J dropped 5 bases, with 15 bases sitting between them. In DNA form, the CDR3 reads TGCAGCGCCGTGACAGGTTCCCACGAGCAGTACTTC. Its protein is CSAVTGSHEQYF.

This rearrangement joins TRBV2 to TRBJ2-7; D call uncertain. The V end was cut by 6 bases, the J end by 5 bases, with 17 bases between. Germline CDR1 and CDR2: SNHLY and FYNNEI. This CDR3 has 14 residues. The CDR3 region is CASSTEGLPNEQYF. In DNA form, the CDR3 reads TGTGCCAGCAGCACCGAAGGGCTCCCCAACGAGCAGTACTTC.

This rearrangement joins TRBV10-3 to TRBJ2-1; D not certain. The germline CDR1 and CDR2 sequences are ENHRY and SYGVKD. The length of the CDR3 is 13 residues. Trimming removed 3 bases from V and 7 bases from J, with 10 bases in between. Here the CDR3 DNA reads TGTGCCATCAGTGATGGGGTTCAAAATGAGCAGTTCTTC. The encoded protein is CAISDGVQNEQFF.

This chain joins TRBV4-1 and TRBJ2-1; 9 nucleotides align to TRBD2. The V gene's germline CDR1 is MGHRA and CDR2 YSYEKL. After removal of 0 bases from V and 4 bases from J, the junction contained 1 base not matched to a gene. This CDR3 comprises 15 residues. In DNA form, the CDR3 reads TGCGCCAGCAGCCAAGAAGCGGGAGGTTACAATGAGCAGTTCTTC. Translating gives CASSQEAGGYNEQFF.

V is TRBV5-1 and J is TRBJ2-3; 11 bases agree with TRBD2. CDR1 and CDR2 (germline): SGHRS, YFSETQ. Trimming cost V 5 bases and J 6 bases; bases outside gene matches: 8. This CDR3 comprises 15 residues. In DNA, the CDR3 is TGCGCCAGCAGGATACTAGCGGGAGAGGGGGATACGCAGTATTTT. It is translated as CASRILAGEGDTQYF.

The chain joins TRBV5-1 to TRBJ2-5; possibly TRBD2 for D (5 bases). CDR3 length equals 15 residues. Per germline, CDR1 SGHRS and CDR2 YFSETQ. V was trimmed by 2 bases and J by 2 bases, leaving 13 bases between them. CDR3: CASSFRLTRQETQYF. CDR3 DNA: TGCGCCAGCAGCTTTAGACTAACACGGCAAGAGACCCAGTACTTC.

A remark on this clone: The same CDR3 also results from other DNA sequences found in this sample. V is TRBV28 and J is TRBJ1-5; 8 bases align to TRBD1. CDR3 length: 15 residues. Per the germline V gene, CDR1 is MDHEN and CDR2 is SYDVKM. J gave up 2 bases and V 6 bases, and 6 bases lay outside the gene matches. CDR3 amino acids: CASSPDRVGNQPQHF. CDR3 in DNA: TGTGCCAGCAGCCCGGACAGGGTAGGCAATCAGCCCCAGCATTTT. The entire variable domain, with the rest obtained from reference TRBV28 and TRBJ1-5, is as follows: DVKVTQSSRYLVKRTGEKVFLECVQDMDHENMFWYRQDPGLGLRLIYFSYDVKMKEKGDIPEGYSVSREKKERFSLILESASTNQTSMYLCASSPDRVGNQPQHFGDGTRLSIL.

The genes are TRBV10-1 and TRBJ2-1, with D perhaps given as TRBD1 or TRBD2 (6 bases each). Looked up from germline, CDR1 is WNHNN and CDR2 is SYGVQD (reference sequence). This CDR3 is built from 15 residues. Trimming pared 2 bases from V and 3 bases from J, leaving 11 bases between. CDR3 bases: TGCGCCAGCAGTGAGAGGAGGGGGAACTACAATGAGCAGTTCTTC. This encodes CASSERRGNYNEQFF.

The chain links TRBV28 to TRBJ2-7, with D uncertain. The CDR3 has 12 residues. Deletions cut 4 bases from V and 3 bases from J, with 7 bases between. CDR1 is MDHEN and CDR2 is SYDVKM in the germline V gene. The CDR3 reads CASSSGNYEQYF. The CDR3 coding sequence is TGTGCCAGCAGTTCCGGCAACTACGAGCAGTACTTC.

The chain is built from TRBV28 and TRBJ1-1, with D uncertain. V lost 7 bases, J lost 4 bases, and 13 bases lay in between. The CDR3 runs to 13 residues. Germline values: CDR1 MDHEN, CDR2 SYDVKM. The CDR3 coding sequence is TGTGCCAGCACCGACCGCCGCATCACTGAAGCTTTCTTT. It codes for CASTDRRITEAFF.

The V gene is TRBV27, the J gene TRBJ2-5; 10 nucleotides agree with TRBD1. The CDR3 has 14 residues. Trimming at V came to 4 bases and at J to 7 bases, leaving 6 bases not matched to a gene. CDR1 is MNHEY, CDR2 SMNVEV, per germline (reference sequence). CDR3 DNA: TGTGCCAGCAGTTCTCGGACAGGGGGGTCGACCCAGTACTTC. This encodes CASSSRTGGSTQYF.

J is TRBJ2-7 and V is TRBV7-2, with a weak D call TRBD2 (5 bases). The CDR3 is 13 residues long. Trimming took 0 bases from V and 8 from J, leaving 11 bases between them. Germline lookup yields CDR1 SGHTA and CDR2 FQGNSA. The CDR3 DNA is TGTGCCAGCAGCTTAGCTGGCAGCGGACAGCAGTACTTC. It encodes CASSLAGSGQQYF. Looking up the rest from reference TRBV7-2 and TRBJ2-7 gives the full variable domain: GAGVSQSPSNKVTEKGKDVELRCDPISGHTALYWYRQSLGQGLEFLIYFQGNSAPDKSGLPSDRFSAERTGGSVSTLTIQRTQQEDSAVYLCASSLAGSGQQYFGPGTRLTVT.

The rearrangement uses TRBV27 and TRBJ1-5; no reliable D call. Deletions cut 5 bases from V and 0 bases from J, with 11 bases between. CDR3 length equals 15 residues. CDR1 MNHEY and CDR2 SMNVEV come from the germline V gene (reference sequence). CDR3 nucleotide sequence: TGTGCCAGCAGTGCCGACACTTATAGCAATCAGCCCCAGCATTTT. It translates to CASSADTYSNQPQHF.

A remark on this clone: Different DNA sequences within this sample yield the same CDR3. Here the CDR3 reads CASSYSGDEQFF. DNA for the CDR3: TGTGCCAGCAGTTACTCGGGGGATGAGCAGTTCTTC. The genes are TRBV6-5 and TRBJ2-1; either TRBD1 or TRBD2 may fit D (5 bases each). This CDR3 is built from 12 residues. Germline-derived CDR1 and CDR2 are MNHEY and SVGAGI. The V end lost 0 bases, the J end lost 8 bases, and 5 bases lay between the germline ends.

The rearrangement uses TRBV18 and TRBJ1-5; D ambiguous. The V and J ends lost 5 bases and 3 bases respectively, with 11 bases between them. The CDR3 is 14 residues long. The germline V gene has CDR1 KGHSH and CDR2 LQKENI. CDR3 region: CASSSLDNNQPQHF. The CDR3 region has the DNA TGTGCCAGCTCATCACTTGATAACAATCAGCCCCAGCATTTT.

DNA for the CDR3: TGTGCCAGCAGTGAACAGGCAGACACCTACAATGAGCAGTTCTTC. This sequence encodes CASSEQADTYNEQFF. The chain links TRBV2 to TRBJ2-1; D gene uncertain. Trimming took 2 bases from V and 2 from J, leaving 10 bases between them. CDR3 length equals 15 residues. CDR1 SNHLY and CDR2 FYNNEI come from the germline V gene.

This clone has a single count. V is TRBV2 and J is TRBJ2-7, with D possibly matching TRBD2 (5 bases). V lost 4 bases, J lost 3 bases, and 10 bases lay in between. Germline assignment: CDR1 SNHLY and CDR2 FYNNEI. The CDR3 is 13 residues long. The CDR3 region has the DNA TGTGCCAGCAGTGCGACGGGGTTCTACGAGCAGTACTTC. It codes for CASSATGFYEQYF. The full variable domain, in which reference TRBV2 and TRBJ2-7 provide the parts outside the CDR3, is EPEVTQTPSHQVTQMGQEVILRCVPISNHLYFYWYRQILGQKVEFLVSFYNNEISEKSEIFDDQFSVERPDGSNFTLKIRSTKLEDSAMYFCASSATGFYEQYFGPGTRLTVT.